This passage covers 21 T cell receptor beta chains from one sample sequenced in a study of response to subunit inactivated influenza vaccine. TCRdb independently ran MiXCR on the RT-PCR reads; one entry per CDR3 protein. This table has approximately 170,000 distinct CDR3 sequences, roughly an eighth appearing once. Specimen: CD8+ T cells sorted from PBMCs, collected around 5 days after vaccination. These receptors were obtained from a man aged 50-59 years who received an inactivated influenza vaccine.

This sequence joins TRBV10-2 and TRBJ1-1, with D hard to call. The CDR3 extends over 11 amino acids. CDR1 is WSHSY, CDR2 SAAADI, per germline. The germline V and J ends were trimmed by 4 bases and 6 bases, with 6 bases remaining between them. In nucleotides, the CDR3 is TGCGCCAGCAGTGTGACCTCTGAAGCTTTCTTT. Translated: CASSVTSEAFF.

In this sample, this clonotype turned up a few times. The gene calls are TRBV7-9 and TRBJ2-7; D gene ambiguous. The CDR3 consists of 12 residues. The germline gives CDR1 SEHNR, CDR2 FQNEAQ (reference sequence). Trimming took off 4 bases at V and 3 bases at J, with 7 bases between the two ends. DNA of the CDR3: TGTGCCAGCAGCTCTGGATACTACGAGCAGTACTTC. Translating it yields CASSSGYYEQYF.

The chain combines TRBV13 with TRBJ1-5, with a weak D call TRBD1 (5 bases). The CDR3 extends over 14 amino acids. Trimming took off 2 bases at V and 1 base at J, with 6 bases between the two ends. From germline, CDR1 is PRHDT and CDR2 FYEKMQ (reference sequence). The CDR3 loop reads CASSLKGSNQPQHF. The DNA of the CDR3 is TGTGCCAGCAGCTTAAAGGGGAGCAATCAGCCCCAGCATTTT.

This clonotype has more than one count but fewer than ten. The chain couples TRBV4-1 to TRBJ1-1; the D gene is possibly TRBD1 (6 bases). Germline V gene sequence: CDR1 MGHRA, CDR2 YSYEKL. The CDR3 runs to 14 residues. Trimming cost V 1 base and J 2 bases, with 8 bases left between them. The CDR3, as DNA: TGCGCCAGCAGCCAAGTCGGGGGCAACACTGAAGCTTTCTTT. Translation gives CASSQVGGNTEAFF.

In its sample, this clonotype was seen a few times. The chain links TRBV12-3 or TRBV12-4 to TRBJ2-3, with no clear D. V was trimmed by 4 bases and J by 0 bases, leaving 14 bases between them. The CDR3 loop spans 16 amino acids. CDR3 sequence (DNA): TGTGCCAGCAGTTCCAGATACAGCCCAAGCACAGATACGCAGTATTTT. Translation gives CASSSRYSPSTDTQYF.

The V and J genes are TRBV11-2 and TRBJ2-1; 8 bases fit TRBD2. Per germline, CDR1 SGHAT and CDR2 FQNNGV. The V gene end was trimmed by 3 bases and the J gene end by 7 bases; junction bases not matched to a gene: 8. The CDR3 consists of 15 residues. CDR3 nucleotides: TGTGCCAGCAGCTTGCGAGCGGGAGCGTGGAATGAGCAGTTCTTC. Its translation: CASSLRAGAWNEQFF.

The chain's CDR3 is CASSGISGYTDTQYF. As DNA, the CDR3 is TGTGCCAGCAGCGGCATTAGCGGCTACACAGATACGCAGTATTTT. The chain combines TRBV12-3 or TRBV12-4 with TRBJ2-3, with a possible D match to TRBD2 (6 bases). V gave up 6 bases and J gave up 2 bases, with 15 bases separating them. CDR3 length: 15 residues.

This clonotype has only a few counts. The chain couples TRBV11-1 to TRBJ2-1, with TRBD2 matching 16 bases. The CDR3 contains 18 residues. V trimming: 1 base; J trimming: 8 bases; junction bases outside the gene matches: 8. Per germline, CDR1 SGHAT and CDR2 FQDESV (reference sequence). The DNA of the CDR3 is TGTGCCAGCAGCTTAGTCCTTGGGACTAGCGGGAGGGGCGATGAGCAGTTCTTC. Protein: CASSLVLGTSGRGDEQFF.

Only a few counts were recorded for this clonotype. The V call is TRBV4-1, the J call TRBJ2-7; 7 bases agree with TRBD1. Germline CDR1 reads MGHRA; CDR2 reads YSYEKL. There are 14 residues in the CDR3. The V segment lost 1 base and the J segment 3 bases; nucleotides outside the gene matches: 3. This chain's CDR3 is CASSQAGTDYEQYF. The CDR3 DNA reads as TGCGCCAGCAGCCAAGCCGGGACAGACTACGAGCAGTACTTC.

This sequence joins TRBV3-1 and TRBJ2-1; 8 nucleotides line up with TRBD2. V was clipped by 0 bases and J by 5 bases; unmatched bases: 12. Germline values: CDR1 LGHDT, CDR2 YNNKEL (reference sequence). The CDR3 is 18 amino acids. The CDR3 region has the DNA TGTGCCAGCAGCCAAGAAAGGGGGGCGGGAGGTACCAACAATGAGCAGTTCTTC. It translates to CASSQERGAGGTNNEQFF.

This clonotype was seen ten or more times. The chain employs TRBV18 and TRBJ2-1, with 7 positions matching TRBD1. CDR1 KGHSH and CDR2 LQKENI come from the germline V gene. The CDR3 runs 13 residues. The ends lost 1 base at V and 8 bases at J; junction bases unmatched: 2. The CDR3 DNA reads as TGTGCCAGCTCACCACTTGGGACAGATGAGCAGTTCTTC. This codes for CASSPLGTDEQFF.

This clonotype has just a few counts. The chain links TRBV27 to TRBJ2-7; D remains unclear. The germline gives CDR1 MNHEY, CDR2 SMNVEV (reference sequence). The ends were cut back, 5 bases at V and 5 bases at J, with 13 bases in the middle. The CDR3 runs 13 residues. The DNA of the CDR3 is TGTGCCAGCAGTAACCGGGCCTCACACGAGCAGTACTTC. Translating gives CASSNRASHEQYF.

The J gene is TRBJ2-2, the V gene TRBV29-1; TRBD1 might be the D (6 bases). This CDR3 comprises 15 residues. Germline CDR1 is SQVTM and CDR2 is ANQGSEA. The ends were cut back, 3 bases at V and 1 base at J, with 12 bases in the middle. CDR3 amino acids: CSVDPGEGNTGELFF. CDR3 DNA: TGCAGCGTTGATCCAGGGGAAGGGAACACCGGGGAGCTGTTTTTT.

With regard to this clonotype: The junction departs from the called germline gene at one end, perhaps through a read error. J is TRBJ2-7 and V is TRBV7-9; maybe TRBD1 (5 bases). The CDR3 length is 13 residues. Germline V gene sequence: CDR1 SEHNR, CDR2 FQNEAQ (reference sequence). CDR3 in amino acids: CASSLGVLYEQYF. DNA for the CDR3: TGTGCCAGCAGTTTAGGGGTTCTCTACGAGCAGTACTTC.

This clonotype was seen at least ten times. The V call is TRBV5-5, the J call TRBJ1-2; perhaps TRBD1 as D (5 bases). Germline V gene data show CDR1 as SGHKS and CDR2 as YYEKEE (reference sequence). V was pared by 0 bases and J by 2 bases, with 14 bases between. This CDR3 comprises 16 residues. As DNA, the CDR3 is TGTGCCAGCAGCTTGGCCTCCCAGGGCTCAAACTATGGCTACACCTTC. It codes for CASSLASQGSNYGYTF.

This clonotype was counted between two and nine times. CDR3 loop: CASSGTGVWQETQYF. The CDR3 bases are TGTGCCAGCAGTGGGACAGGGGTATGGCAAGAGACCCAGTACTTC. The V and J genes are TRBV6-1 and TRBJ2-5; 9 bases line up with TRBD1. The CDR3 runs 15 residues. The V segment lost 4 bases and the J segment 2 bases; nucleotides outside the gene matches: 5. Germline CDR1 is MNHNS and CDR2 is SASEGT.

This clonotype was seen ten or more times. The V and J genes are TRBV7-8 and TRBJ2-1; a weak D match, TRBD1 (5 bases). V lost 2 bases and J lost 4, with 6 bases in between. The V gene's germline CDR1 is SGHVS and CDR2 FQNEAQ. This CDR3 has 13 amino acids. The CDR3 nucleotides read TGTGCCAGCAGCTTACAGGGATACAATGAGCAGTTCTTC. It codes for CASSLQGYNEQFF.

The chain recombines TRBV28 with TRBJ1-5, with D hard to call. From germline, CDR1 is MDHEN and CDR2 SYDVKM. CDR3 length equals 15 residues. Trimming took 5 bases from V and 4 from J, leaving 15 bases between them. CDR3 sequence: CASSPSWGKNQPQHF. The CDR3 coding sequence is TGTGCCAGCAGTCCGTCCTGGGGTAAGAATCAGCCCCAGCATTTT.

The chain links TRBV29-1 to TRBJ2-5; TRBD1 matches 9 bases. Germline lookup yields CDR1 SQVTM and CDR2 ANQGSEA. The CDR3 is made up of 14 amino acids. The ends lost 2 bases at V and 6 bases at J; junction bases unmatched: 7. The DNA for the CDR3 is TGCAGCGTTGAACCCTTGGGACAGGGAAAGACCCAGTACTTC. Protein product: CSVEPLGQGKTQYF.

The chain uses TRBV4-3 and TRBJ2-7; D remains unclear. CDR1 and CDR2 (germline): LGHNA, YSLEER. Trimming removed 3 bases at V and 2 bases at J, with 8 bases between. The CDR3 totals 13 residues. The CDR3 DNA follows: TGCGCCAGCAGCCAGGACGGAACCTACGAGCAGTACTTC. Protein: CASSQDGTYEQYF.

This clonotype was picked up many times. The chain joins TRBV12-3 or TRBV12-4 to TRBJ2-1, with 8 bases that match TRBD2. CDR3 size: 16 residues. J lost 6 bases, V lost 6 bases, and 13 bases had no gene match. CDR3 DNA: TGTGCCAGCAGCTCTACGGGACTAGGCCGTAGCAATGAGCAGTTCTTC. Encoded protein: CASSSTGLGRSNEQFF.